The table lists the clone carrying this T cell receptor beta chain with a few counts. This sample stems from a study of blood T cell repertoires in COVID-19. Overall study context: The United States, Italy and Spain were the sources of the acute and convalescent COVID-19 samples. T cells, B-cell-depleted T cells, or PBMCs provided the cDNA or gDNA that served as material.

In the authors' methods: The assay estimated nucleated cells by amplifying reference gene primers. Sequencing was performed with immunoSEQ multiplex PCR; in TCRdb, only in-frame clones are kept and a portion is missing. That table gives V, J and clone size, and the DNA gave D and trimming. The sample contains 90,000 to 120,000 clones, 75% to 95% of which appear only once. The CDR3 runs 14 residues. The V and J ends lost 5 bases and 3 bases, in that order; junction bases with no gene match: 0. The germline V gene encodes CDR1 MNHEY and CDR2 SVGAGI. The sequenced material came from peripheral blood. This chain connects TRBV6-5 to TRBJ2-2; 10 nucleotides align to TRBD2. The TCR comes from a human donor in a cohort sampled during active COVID-19. The CDR3 region is CASSSGRDTGELFF. CDR3 bases: TGTGCCAGCAGTAGCGGGAGGGACACCGGGGAGCTGTTTTTT.